The T cell receptor beta chain described here comes from a study of T-cell memory formation after mild COVID-19. TCRdb itself ran the 5' RACE reads through MiXCR, one entry per CDR3 protein. Of approximately 500,000 distinct CDR3 sequences detected, about 23% appear once; the ten largest clones hold 12%. The germline gives CDR1 SQVTM, CDR2 ANQGSEA. Trimming stripped 4 bases from V and 9 bases from J, with 13 bases between. This CDR3 has 12 residues. The sequence came from an adult woman who had mild COVID-19 (a few samples of this study predate the infection). Cell type and time point are not known. Sequences were obtained from PBMCs or a T cell subset sorted from them (not recorded which). The rearrangement links TRBV29-1 to TRBJ2-1; no clear D gene. The CDR3 loop is CSVGRPRGEQFF. As DNA, the CDR3 is TGCAGCGTTGGTCGGCCACGCGGTGAGCAGTTCTTC.